This T cell receptor beta chain was retrieved from a study of CD8 T cells in ankylosing spondylitis. MiXCR, run by TCRdb on the 5' RACE reads, gives a single entry per CDR3 protein. The repertoire holds about 90,000 distinct CDR3 sequences, with more than 25% as singletons. CDR3 length: 15 amino acids. The germline V and J ends were trimmed by 1 base and 4 bases, with 11 bases remaining between them. Looked up from germline, CDR1 is SEHNR and CDR2 is FQNEAQ (reference sequence). Sequenced sample: blood, either unsorted or a sorted T cell fraction (not recorded which). The genes are TRBV7-9 and TRBJ2-1; D unresolved. The TCR originated in a male donor with ankylosing spondylitis or in good health (not recorded which). CDR3 coding DNA: TGTGCCAGCAGCTTAGTGCCCACCCATTACAATGAGCAGTTCTTC. It encodes CASSLVPTHYNEQFF.